This TCR beta chain was sequenced for a study of blood T cell repertoires in COVID-19. Across the study: Sites in the United States, Italy and Spain provided acute and convalescent COVID-19 samples. Nucleic acid was either cDNA or gDNA, and it came from T cells, B-cell-depleted T cells, or PBMCs.

Generated by immunoSEQ multiplex PCR, the TCRdb table keeps only in-frame clones and is missing some. The data hold about 200,000 clones, with approximately 83% observed a single time. Recruits, aged roughly 18 to 100 years, lived in 20 to 30 US areas. Participants' own reports of clinical history determined their cohort assignment. The CDR3 extends over 14 amino acids. CDR1 and CDR2 from the germline V gene are MDHEN and SYDVKM. V dropped 3 bases and J dropped 3 bases, with 12 bases sitting between them. Sequenced sample: PBMCs or T cells enriched from blood (not recorded which). This sequence was found in a woman aged 40 to 50 with acute COVID-19. V is TRBV28 and J is TRBJ2-7; TRBD2 is a possible D gene (6 bases). CDR3 coding DNA: TGTGCCAGCAGTTTCCCTAAGGGAGGCTACGAGCAGTACTTC. Protein sequence: CASSFPKGGYEQYF.